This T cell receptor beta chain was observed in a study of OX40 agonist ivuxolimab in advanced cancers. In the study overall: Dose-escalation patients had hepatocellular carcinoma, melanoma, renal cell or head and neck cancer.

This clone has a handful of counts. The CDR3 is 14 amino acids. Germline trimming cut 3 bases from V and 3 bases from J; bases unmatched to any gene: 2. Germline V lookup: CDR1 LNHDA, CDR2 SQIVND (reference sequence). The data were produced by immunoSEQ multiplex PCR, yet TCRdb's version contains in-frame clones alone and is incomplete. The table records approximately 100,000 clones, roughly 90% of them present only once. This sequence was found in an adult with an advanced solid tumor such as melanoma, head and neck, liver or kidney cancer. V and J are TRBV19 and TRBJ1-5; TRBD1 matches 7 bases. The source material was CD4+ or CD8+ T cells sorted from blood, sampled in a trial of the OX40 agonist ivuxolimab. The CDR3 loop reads CASSMTGINQPQHF. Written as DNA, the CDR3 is TGTGCCAGTAGTATGACAGGGATCAATCAGCCCCAGCATTTT.